Presented here are 32 T cell receptor beta chains from one specimen sequenced in a study of blood T cell repertoires in COVID-19. Assay: immunoSEQ multiplex PCR; the TCRdb copy retains only in-frame clones and omits some. This table has 150,000 or so clones, around nine tenths appearing once. The specimen was peripheral blood. These receptor sequences come from a woman between 65 and 79 years old with COVID-19, enrolled during active disease.

The V and J genes are TRBV30 and TRBJ2-2; possible D gene TRBD1, 5 bases. The length of the CDR3 is 13 residues. Trimming removed 4 bases from V and 10 bases from J, with 16 bases in between. Germline loops: CDR1 GTSNPN, CDR2 SVGIG (reference sequence). The CDR3 spells CAWTLYDRVELFF. The CDR3, as DNA: TGTGCCTGGACCCTCTATGACAGAGTGGAGCTGTTTTTT.

The gene calls are TRBV28 and TRBJ2-2, with TRBD1 identical over 11 bases. The CDR3 runs to 18 residues. The germline CDR1 and CDR2 sequences are MDHEN and SYDVKM. V was clipped by 6 bases and J by 4 bases; unmatched bases: 13. DNA of the CDR3: TGTGCCAGCAGCTTGGGACAGGGGGATTTCCTGTCCACCGGGGAGCTGTTTTTT. It specifies CASSLGQGDFLSTGELFF.

The V gene is TRBV5-1, the J gene TRBJ1-2; 7 bases fit TRBD1. The junction had 10 bases not matched to a gene; V was cut back by 4 bases and J by 1 base. The CDR3 consists of 16 residues. The germline V gene has CDR1 SGHRS and CDR2 YFSETQ. The CDR3 DNA is TGCGCCAGCAGCCGGGGACAGAAGGTGAATAACTATGGCTACACCTTC. This gives the protein CASSRGQKVNNYGYTF.

The V gene is TRBV19, the J gene TRBJ1-5; 12 bases line up with TRBD1. The germline gives CDR1 LNHDA, CDR2 SQIVND (reference sequence). CDR3 size: 16 residues. With 7 bases clipped from V and 4 bases from J, the junction kept 8 bases outside the gene matches. CDR3 in DNA: TGTGCCAGTAACCCCCGGGGACAGGGGGCGAATCAGCCCCAGCATTTT. This codes for CASNPRGQGANQPQHF.

The genes are TRBV6-5 and TRBJ1-1, with 9 bases identical to TRBD1. Germline V gene lookup returns CDR1 MNHEY and CDR2 SVGAGI. V shed 1 base, J shed 5 bases, and the junction held 2 bases outside the gene matches. The CDR3 loop spans 14 amino acids. Here the CDR3 reads CASSYWTGETEAFF. The CDR3 DNA sequence: TGTGCCAGCAGTTACTGGACAGGGGAAACTGAAGCTTTCTTT.

This rearrangement joins TRBV9 to TRBJ1-3, with TRBD1 identical over 8 bases. J lost 0 bases, V lost 2 bases, and 4 bases had no gene match. Germline loops: CDR1 SGDLS, CDR2 YYNGEE. There are 16 residues in the CDR3. The CDR3 nucleotides read TGTGCCAGCAGCGTGCGACAGGGGAACTCTGGAAACACCATATATTTT. Translating it yields CASSVRQGNSGNTIYF.

This clone was counted a single time. The chain links TRBV11-3 to TRBJ1-1, with D perhaps TRBD1 (5 bases). The germline CDR1 and CDR2 sequences are SGHNT and YENEEA. V lost 2 bases and J lost 3, with 10 bases in between. This CDR3 spans 14 amino acids. CDR3 in amino acids: CASSLQGGYTEAFF. The CDR3 DNA reads TGTGCCAGCAGCTTACAGGGTGGGTACACTGAAGCTTTCTTT. The full variable domain, its missing parts supplied by reference TRBV11-3 and TRBJ1-1, is EAGVVQSPRYKIIEKKQPVAFWCNPISGHNTLYWYLQNLGQGPELLIRYENEEAVDDSQLPKDRFSAERLKGVDSTLKIQPAELGDSAVYLCASSLQGGYTEAFFGQGTRLTVV.

V gene TRBV5-1 combines with J gene TRBJ2-7; 8 bases match TRBD1. The germline CDR1 and CDR2 sequences are SGHRS and YFSETQ. V shed 4 bases and J 0 bases; nucleotides not matched to a gene: 12. The CDR3 has 17 amino acids. CDR3 sequence (DNA): TGCGCCAGCAGCAGTCCTCCGGGACAGGATTTCTCCTACGAGCAGTACTTC. Protein sequence: CASSSPPGQDFSYEQYF.

The chain joins TRBV19 to TRBJ1-5; no reliable D call. The germline CDR1 and CDR2 sequences are LNHDA and SQIVND (reference sequence). The CDR3 extends over 17 amino acids. Between the trimmed V and J ends, which lost 9 bases and 3 bases, there was a span of 24 bases. Written as DNA, the CDR3 is TGTGCCAGCCGAACCCCCCGCGGAGGGAAGTCCAATCAGCCCCAGCATTTT. It yields the protein CASRTPRGGKSNQPQHF.

This clone has just one count. This sequence joins TRBV6-5 and TRBJ1-5, with 7 nucleotides matching TRBD1. The ends lost 5 bases at V and 4 bases at J; junction bases unmatched: 8. The CDR3 runs to 15 residues. Germline CDR1 and CDR2: MNHEY and SVGAGI. The CDR3 region is CASSLVDRRNQPQHF. As DNA, the CDR3 is TGTGCCAGCAGTCTCGTGGACAGGCGGAATCAGCCCCAGCATTTT.

V usage is TRBV7-8 and J usage is TRBJ2-1; 12 nucleotides align to TRBD1. Germline values: CDR1 SGHVS, CDR2 FQNEAQ. Trimming cost V 3 bases and J 7 bases; bases outside gene matches: 10. The CDR3 runs 17 residues. Written as DNA, the CDR3 is TGTGCCAGCAGCTTTAAACCGGGACAGGGGGCTGGTAATGAGCAGTTCTTC. It encodes CASSFKPGQGAGNEQFF.

The V call is TRBV29-1, the J call TRBJ2-1; 7 bases align to TRBD1. Germline V gives CDR1 SQVTM, CDR2 ANQGSEA. Trimming at V came to 4 bases and at J to 15 bases, leaving 12 bases not matched to a gene. CDR3 length: 12 amino acids. CDR3 nucleotides: TGCAGCGTTGGGAACCCCCAGGACAGGATGTTCTTC. As protein: CSVGNPQDRMFF.

The chain carries TRBV6-5 and TRBJ1-5, with D tentatively TRBD1 (5 bases). V was clipped by 5 bases and J by 0 bases, with 8 bases between them. From germline, CDR1 is MNHEY and CDR2 SVGAGI. This CDR3 region has 14 residues. Written as DNA, the CDR3 is TGTGCCAGCAGTCCAGGGCGTAGCAATCAGCCCCAGCATTTT. Its protein is CASSPGRSNQPQHF.

The sample holds one count of this clone. The rearrangement links TRBV5-1 to TRBJ2-5; D perhaps matches TRBD1 (6 bases). V was cut by 4 bases and J by 1 base, with 20 bases left in between. Germline V gene data show CDR1 as SGHRS and CDR2 as YFSETQ. This CDR3 has 17 amino acids. The CDR3 coding sequence is TGCGCCAGCAGCAAGAACGACAGGTATGGTCGCCAAGAGACCCAGTACTTC. It encodes CASSKNDRYGRQETQYF.

The chain links TRBV6-5 to TRBJ2-5; 7 bases match TRBD2. The trim removed 6 bases at V and 2 bases at J, leaving 6 bases unmatched. This CDR3 region has 14 residues. CDR1 is MNHEY and CDR2 is SVGAGI in the germline V gene. CDR3 region: CASSLRTRQETQYF. The CDR3 coding sequence is TGTGCCAGCAGCCTGAGGACTAGACAAGAGACCCAGTACTTC.

The chain uses TRBV5-1 and TRBJ1-5; 9 nucleotides agree with TRBD1. The CDR3 is 19 amino acids. The junction had 12 bases not matched to a gene; V was cut back by 2 bases and J by 0 bases. From germline, CDR1 is SGHRS and CDR2 YFSETQ. The CDR3 region is CASSFIRQGGTNSNQPQHF. Written as DNA, the CDR3 is TGCGCCAGCAGCTTTATCCGACAGGGGGGAACGAATAGCAATCAGCCCCAGCATTTT.

The rearrangement links TRBV18 to TRBJ2-5; TRBD2 aligns across 13 bases. CDR3 length: 16 residues. Trimming removed 1 base from V and 5 bases from J; junction bases left unmatched: 4. The germline gives CDR1 KGHSH, CDR2 LQKENI. The CDR3 loop reads CASSPRILAGGETQYF. The DNA for the CDR3 is TGTGCCAGCTCACCACGGATACTAGCGGGGGGGGAGACCCAGTACTTC.

This chain joins TRBV7-8 and TRBJ2-2; D is unresolved. The CDR3 consists of 14 residues. V was cut by 0 bases and J by 2 bases, with 4 bases left in between. CDR1 and CDR2 from the germline V gene are SGHVS and FQNEAQ. The CDR3 DNA reads TGTGCCAGCAGCTTAGCCTCTAACACCGGGGAGCTGTTTTTT. The encoded protein is CASSLASNTGELFF.

V gene TRBV29-1 combines with J gene TRBJ2-7; 10 bases line up with TRBD1. The CDR3 is 14 residues long. Germline CDR1 is SQVTM and CDR2 is ANQGSEA. The ends lost 6 bases at V and 1 base at J; junction bases unmatched: 6. The CDR3 loop reads CSVVPGQGSYEQYF. For the CDR3, the DNA is TGCAGCGTCGTACCGGGACAGGGGTCCTACGAGCAGTACTTC.

The chain links TRBV30 to TRBJ1-4; D remains ambiguous. V dropped 0 bases and J dropped 5 bases, with 10 bases sitting between them. Germline V gene data show CDR1 as GTSNPN and CDR2 as SVGIG (reference sequence). The CDR3 contains 14 residues. The CDR3 sequence is CAWSVGRWNEKLFF. As DNA, the CDR3 is TGTGCCTGGAGTGTAGGCAGGTGGAATGAAAAACTGTTTTTT.

The chain joins TRBV12-3 or TRBV12-4 to TRBJ2-5, with TRBD1 matching over 7 bases. The trim removed 7 bases at V and 2 bases at J, leaving 4 bases unmatched. The CDR3 has 13 amino acids. CDR3 sequence (DNA): TGTGCCAGCACCCTGGACAGGCAAGAGACCCAGTACTTC. Translating gives CASTLDRQETQYF.

The V gene is TRBV20-1, the J gene TRBJ1-1; D is undetermined. CDR1 and CDR2 from the germline V gene are DFQATT and SNEGSKA (reference sequence). Deletions cut 6 bases from V and 1 base from J, with 6 bases between. This CDR3 comprises 11 residues. This chain's CDR3 is CSASENTEAFF. Written as DNA, the CDR3 is TGCAGTGCCTCAGAGAACACTGAAGCTTTCTTT.

V gene TRBV23-1 combines with J gene TRBJ1-2; 9 positions agree with TRBD1. TRBV23-1 is classed as an ORF, of uncertain function. This CDR3 region has 15 residues. J gave up 7 bases and V 4 bases, and 10 bases lay outside the gene matches. Here the CDR3 DNA reads TGCGCCAGCAGTCTCGAAGGGACAGGGAGTGGTGGCTACACCTTC. Protein: CASSLEGTGSGGYTF.

The rearrangement joins TRBV10-3 to TRBJ2-3, with D tentatively TRBD1 (6 bases). The CDR3 runs 16 residues. Trimming took 3 bases from V and 4 from J, leaving 17 bases between them. The V gene's germline CDR1 is ENHRY and CDR2 SYGVKD. The CDR3 nucleotides are TGTGCCATCAGTGATGTGGGGGCGCGATGGGCAGATACGCAGTATTTT. It specifies CAISDVGARWADTQYF.

CDR3 nucleotide sequence: TGTGCCAGCATAAGACTAGCGGGGGGTACCACAGATACGCAGTATTTT. Its translation: CASIRLAGGTTDTQYF. This chain joins TRBV2 and TRBJ2-3, with TRBD2 identical over 13 bases. The CDR3 loop spans 16 amino acids. J was trimmed by 2 bases and V by 7 bases; bases with no gene match: 6. Germline V gene lookup returns CDR1 SNHLY and CDR2 FYNNEI.

This rearrangement joins TRBV19 to TRBJ1-2; 9 bases align to TRBD1. Germline loops: CDR1 LNHDA, CDR2 SQIVND (reference sequence). Trimming took 5 bases from V and 10 from J; bases not matched to a gene: 8. CDR3 length equals 13 residues. CDR3 DNA: TGTGCCAGTAGTCCAGACAGGGGGAAGCACTACACCTTC. Its translation: CASSPDRGKHYTF.

The chain joins TRBV4-1 to TRBJ2-1, with 7 bases aligning to TRBD2. The length of the CDR3 is 15 residues. CDR1 and CDR2 from the germline V gene are MGHRA and YSYEKL. J lost 8 bases, V lost 1 base, and 8 bases had no gene match. The CDR3 DNA reads TGCGCCAGCAGCCAAGGGGCTAGCGGTTTATATGAGCAGTTCTTC. It is translated as CASSQGASGLYEQFF.

This chain connects TRBV5-6 to TRBJ2-1, with D possibly matching TRBD1 (6 bases). The CDR3 loop spans 16 amino acids. Trimming left V 4 bases short and J 6 bases short, with 20 bases between. Germline values: CDR1 SGHDT, CDR2 YYEEEE. CDR3 in amino acids: CASSADGPQGINEQFF. CDR3 DNA sequence: TGTGCCAGCAGCGCGGACGGTCCACAGGGTATCAATGAGCAGTTCTTC.

This chain joins TRBV6-4 and TRBJ2-3; 7 positions match TRBD2. Germline CDR1 reads MRHNA; CDR2 reads SNTAGT. This CDR3 has 17 amino acids. V gave up 6 bases and J gave up 4 bases; unmatched junction bases: 16. Here the CDR3 DNA reads TGTGCCAGCAGCTCCACTCCCGGGGCGGGGGTCTCAGATACGCAGTATTTT. Translation: CASSSTPGAGVSDTQYF.

This clone was seen once. V gene TRBV7-2 combines with J gene TRBJ1-6, with 8 bases matching TRBD1. With 3 bases clipped from V and 8 bases from J, the junction kept 6 bases outside the gene matches. The CDR3 is 15 residues long. Germline CDR1 SGHTA, CDR2 FQGNSA. The CDR3 DNA is TGTGCCAGCAGCTTGCGGACAGGGCAGTATTCACCCCTCCACTTT. Translating it yields CASSLRTGQYSPLHF.

The rearrangement uses TRBV2 and TRBJ2-3, with D possibly TRBD1 on 6 matching bases. This CDR3 has 12 residues. Per germline, CDR1 SNHLY and CDR2 FYNNEI. The V gene lost 4 bases and the J gene lost 8 bases, with 10 bases spanning the gap. The CDR3 reads CASSGDNVTQYF. The CDR3 nucleotides read TGTGCCAGCAGTGGGGACAACGTTACGCAGTATTTT.

The rearrangement uses TRBV7-6 and TRBJ2-1, with TRBD2 matching over 12 bases. V was pared by 5 bases and J by 3 bases, with 5 bases of the junction left unmatched. The CDR3 is 16 amino acids. Germline CDR1 and CDR2: SGHVS and FNYEAQ. The CDR3 DNA follows: TGTGCCAGCAGCCCGACTAGCGGGGGCCTCTACAATGAGCAGTTCTTC. It encodes CASSPTSGGLYNEQFF.